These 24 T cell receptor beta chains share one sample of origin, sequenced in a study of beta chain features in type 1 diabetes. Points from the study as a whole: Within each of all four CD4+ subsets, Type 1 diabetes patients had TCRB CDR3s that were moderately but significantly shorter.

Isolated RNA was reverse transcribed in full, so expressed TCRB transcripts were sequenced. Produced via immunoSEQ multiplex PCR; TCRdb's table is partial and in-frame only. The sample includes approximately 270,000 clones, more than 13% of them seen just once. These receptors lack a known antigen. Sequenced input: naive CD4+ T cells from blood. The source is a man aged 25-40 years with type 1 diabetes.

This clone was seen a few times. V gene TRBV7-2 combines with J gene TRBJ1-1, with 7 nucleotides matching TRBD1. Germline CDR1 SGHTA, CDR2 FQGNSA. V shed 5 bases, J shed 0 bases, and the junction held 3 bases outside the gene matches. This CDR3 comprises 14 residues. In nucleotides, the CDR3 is TGTGCCAGCAGCACCAGGGGGGTGAACACTGAAGCTTTCTTT. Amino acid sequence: CASSTRGVNTEAFF.

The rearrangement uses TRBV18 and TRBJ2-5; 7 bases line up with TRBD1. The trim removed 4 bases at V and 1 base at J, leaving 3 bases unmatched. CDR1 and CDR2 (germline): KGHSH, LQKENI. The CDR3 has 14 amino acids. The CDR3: CASSQQGPQETQYF. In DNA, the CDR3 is TGTGCCAGCTCACAACAGGGGCCCCAAGAGACCCAGTACTTC.

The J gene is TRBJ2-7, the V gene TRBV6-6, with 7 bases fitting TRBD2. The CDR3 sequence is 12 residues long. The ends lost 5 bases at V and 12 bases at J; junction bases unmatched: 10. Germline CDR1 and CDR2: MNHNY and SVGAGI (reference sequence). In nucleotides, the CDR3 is TGTGCCAGCAGTATGTCGGGGAGGGCCACGTACTTC. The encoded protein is CASSMSGRATYF.

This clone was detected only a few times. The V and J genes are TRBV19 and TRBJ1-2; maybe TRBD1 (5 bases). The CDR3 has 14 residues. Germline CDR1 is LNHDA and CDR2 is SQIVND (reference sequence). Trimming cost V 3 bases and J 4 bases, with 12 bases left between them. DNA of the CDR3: TGTGCCAGTAGTATCACGTCAGGGCCCTATGGCTACACCTTC. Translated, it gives CASSITSGPYGYTF.

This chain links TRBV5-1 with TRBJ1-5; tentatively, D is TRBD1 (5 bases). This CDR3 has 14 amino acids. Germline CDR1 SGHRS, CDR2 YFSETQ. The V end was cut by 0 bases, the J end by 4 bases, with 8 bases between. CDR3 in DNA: TGCGCCAGCAGCTTGGAGGCAGGGAATCAGCCCCAGCATTTT. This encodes CASSLEAGNQPQHF.

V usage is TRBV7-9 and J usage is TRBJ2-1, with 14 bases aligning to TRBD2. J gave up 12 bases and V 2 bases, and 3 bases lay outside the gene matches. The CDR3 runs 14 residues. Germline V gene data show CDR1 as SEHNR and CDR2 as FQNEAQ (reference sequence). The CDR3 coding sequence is TGTGCCAGCAGCTTAAGACTAGCGGGAGGGGGGCAGTTCTTC. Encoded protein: CASSLRLAGGGQFF.

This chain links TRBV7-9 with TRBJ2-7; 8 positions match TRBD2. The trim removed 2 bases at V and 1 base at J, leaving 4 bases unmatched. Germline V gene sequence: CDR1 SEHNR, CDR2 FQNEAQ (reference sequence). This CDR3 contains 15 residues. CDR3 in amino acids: CASSLRGGSSYEQYF. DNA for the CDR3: TGTGCCAGCAGCTTACGCGGGGGGTCGTCCTACGAGCAGTACTTC.

CDR3 amino acids: CASSLEVEETQYF. The CDR3 nucleotides are TGCGCCAGCAGCTTGGAGGTGGAGGAGACCCAGTACTTC. The rearrangement uses TRBV5-1 and TRBJ2-5; D not resolved. The CDR3 covers 13 residues. Germline V gene data show CDR1 as SGHRS and CDR2 as YFSETQ. Trimming left V 0 bases short and J 5 bases short, with 8 bases between.

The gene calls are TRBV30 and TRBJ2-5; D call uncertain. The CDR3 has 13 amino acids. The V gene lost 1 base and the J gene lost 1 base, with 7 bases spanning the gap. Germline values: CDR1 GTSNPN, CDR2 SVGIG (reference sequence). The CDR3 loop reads CAWSGHSQETQYF. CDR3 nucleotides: TGTGCCTGGAGTGGGCATTCCCAAGAGACCCAGTACTTC. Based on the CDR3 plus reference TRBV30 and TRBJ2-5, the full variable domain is SQTIHQWPATLVQPVGSPLSLECTVEGTSNPNLYWYRQAAGRGLQLLFYSVGIGQISSEVPQNLSASRPQDRQFILSSKKLLLSDSGFYLCAWSGHSQETQYFGPGTRLLVL.

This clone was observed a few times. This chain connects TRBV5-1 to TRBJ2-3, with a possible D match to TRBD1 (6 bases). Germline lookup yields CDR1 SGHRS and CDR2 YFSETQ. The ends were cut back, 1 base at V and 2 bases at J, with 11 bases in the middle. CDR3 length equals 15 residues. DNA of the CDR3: TGCGCCAGCAGCTTGAACAGGGCCGACACAGATACGCAGTATTTT. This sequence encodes CASSLNRADTDTQYF.

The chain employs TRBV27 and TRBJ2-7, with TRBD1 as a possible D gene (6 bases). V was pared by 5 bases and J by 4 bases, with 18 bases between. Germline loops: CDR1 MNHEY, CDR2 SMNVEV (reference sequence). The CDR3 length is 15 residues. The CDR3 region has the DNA TGTGCCAGCAGTCGGTTAACAGGGAACCTTTACGAGCAGTACTTC. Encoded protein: CASSRLTGNLYEQYF.

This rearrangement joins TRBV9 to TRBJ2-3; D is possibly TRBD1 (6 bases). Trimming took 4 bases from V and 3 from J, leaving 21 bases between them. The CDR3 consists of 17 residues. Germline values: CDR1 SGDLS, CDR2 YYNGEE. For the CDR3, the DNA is TGTGCCAGCAGCCCACGACCCGACAGGTACGGGACAGATACGCAGTATTTT. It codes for CASSPRPDRYGTDTQYF.

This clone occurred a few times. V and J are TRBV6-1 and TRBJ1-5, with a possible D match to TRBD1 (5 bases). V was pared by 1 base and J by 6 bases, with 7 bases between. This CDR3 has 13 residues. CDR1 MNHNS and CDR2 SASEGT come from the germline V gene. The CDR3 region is CASSEGRAQPQHF. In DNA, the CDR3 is TGTGCCAGCAGTGAAGGCAGGGCTCAGCCCCAGCATTTT.

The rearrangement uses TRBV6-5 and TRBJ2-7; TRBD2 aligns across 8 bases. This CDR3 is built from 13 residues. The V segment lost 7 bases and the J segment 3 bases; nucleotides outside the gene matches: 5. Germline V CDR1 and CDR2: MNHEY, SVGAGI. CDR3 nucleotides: TGTGCCAGCAAGGCGGGGGGCTACTACGAGCAGTACTTC. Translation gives CASKAGGYYEQYF.

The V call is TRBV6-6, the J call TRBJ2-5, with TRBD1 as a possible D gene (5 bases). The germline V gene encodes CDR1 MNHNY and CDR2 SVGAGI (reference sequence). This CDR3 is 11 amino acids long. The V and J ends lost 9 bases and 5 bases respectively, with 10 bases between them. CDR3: CASQGGETQYF. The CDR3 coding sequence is TGTGCCAGTCAGGGCGGCGAGACCCAGTACTTC.

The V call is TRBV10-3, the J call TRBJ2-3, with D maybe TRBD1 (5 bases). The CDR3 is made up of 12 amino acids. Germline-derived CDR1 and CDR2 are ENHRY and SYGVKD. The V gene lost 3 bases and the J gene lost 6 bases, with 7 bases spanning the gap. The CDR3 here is CAISEGVDTQYF. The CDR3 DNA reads TGTGCCATCAGTGAAGGGGTGGATACGCAGTATTTT.

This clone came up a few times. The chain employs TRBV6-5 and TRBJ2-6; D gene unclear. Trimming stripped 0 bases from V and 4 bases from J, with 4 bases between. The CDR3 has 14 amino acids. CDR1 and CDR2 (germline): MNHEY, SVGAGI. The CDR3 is CASSYSLGANVLTF. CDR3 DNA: TGTGCCAGCAGTTACTCTCTGGGGGCCAACGTCCTGACTTTC.

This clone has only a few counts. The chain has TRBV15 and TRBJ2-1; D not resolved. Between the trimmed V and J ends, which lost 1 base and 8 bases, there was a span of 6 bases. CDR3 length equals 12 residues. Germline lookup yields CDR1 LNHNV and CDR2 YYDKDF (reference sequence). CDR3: CATSRALHEQFF. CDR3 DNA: TGTGCCACCAGCAGAGCCCTCCATGAGCAGTTCTTC.

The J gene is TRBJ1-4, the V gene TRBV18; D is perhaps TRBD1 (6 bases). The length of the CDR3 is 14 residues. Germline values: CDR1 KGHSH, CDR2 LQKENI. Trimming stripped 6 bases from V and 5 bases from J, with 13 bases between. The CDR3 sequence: CASSGAGTNEKLFF. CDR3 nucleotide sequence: TGTGCCAGCTCGGGCGCCGGGACAAATGAAAAACTGTTTTTT.

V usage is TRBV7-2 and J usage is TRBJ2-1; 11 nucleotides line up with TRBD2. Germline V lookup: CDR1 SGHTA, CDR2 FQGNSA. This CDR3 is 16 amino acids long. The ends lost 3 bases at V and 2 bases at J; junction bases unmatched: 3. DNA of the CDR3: TGTGCCAGCAGCTTCCCTAGCGGGGGGACCTACAATGAGCAGTTCTTC. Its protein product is CASSFPSGGTYNEQFF.

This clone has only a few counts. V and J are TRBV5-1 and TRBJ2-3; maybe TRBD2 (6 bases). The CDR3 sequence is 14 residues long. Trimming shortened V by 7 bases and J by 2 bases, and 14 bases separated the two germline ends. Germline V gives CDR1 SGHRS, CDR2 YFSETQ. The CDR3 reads CASHPGGNTDTQYF. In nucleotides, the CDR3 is TGCGCCAGCCACCCAGGAGGGAACACAGATACGCAGTATTTT.

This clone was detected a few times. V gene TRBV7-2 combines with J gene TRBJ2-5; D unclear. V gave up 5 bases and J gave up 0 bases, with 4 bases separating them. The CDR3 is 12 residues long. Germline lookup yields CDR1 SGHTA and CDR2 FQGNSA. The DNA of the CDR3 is TGTGCCAGCAGCCGGTACCAAGAGACCCAGTACTTC. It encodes CASSRYQETQYF.

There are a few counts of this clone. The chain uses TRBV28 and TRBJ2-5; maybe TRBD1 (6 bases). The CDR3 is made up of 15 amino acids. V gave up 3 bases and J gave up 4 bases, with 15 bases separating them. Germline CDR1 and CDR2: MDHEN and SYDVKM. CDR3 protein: CASSFDRRQGETQYF. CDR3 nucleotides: TGTGCCAGCAGTTTCGACAGGAGGCAGGGAGAGACCCAGTACTTC.

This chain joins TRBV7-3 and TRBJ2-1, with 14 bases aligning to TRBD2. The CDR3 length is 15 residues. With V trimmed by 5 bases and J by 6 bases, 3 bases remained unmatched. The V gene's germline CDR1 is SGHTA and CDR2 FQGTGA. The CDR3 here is CASSRGLAGANEQFF. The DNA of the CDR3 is TGTGCCAGCAGCCGGGGACTAGCGGGAGCCAATGAGCAGTTCTTC.